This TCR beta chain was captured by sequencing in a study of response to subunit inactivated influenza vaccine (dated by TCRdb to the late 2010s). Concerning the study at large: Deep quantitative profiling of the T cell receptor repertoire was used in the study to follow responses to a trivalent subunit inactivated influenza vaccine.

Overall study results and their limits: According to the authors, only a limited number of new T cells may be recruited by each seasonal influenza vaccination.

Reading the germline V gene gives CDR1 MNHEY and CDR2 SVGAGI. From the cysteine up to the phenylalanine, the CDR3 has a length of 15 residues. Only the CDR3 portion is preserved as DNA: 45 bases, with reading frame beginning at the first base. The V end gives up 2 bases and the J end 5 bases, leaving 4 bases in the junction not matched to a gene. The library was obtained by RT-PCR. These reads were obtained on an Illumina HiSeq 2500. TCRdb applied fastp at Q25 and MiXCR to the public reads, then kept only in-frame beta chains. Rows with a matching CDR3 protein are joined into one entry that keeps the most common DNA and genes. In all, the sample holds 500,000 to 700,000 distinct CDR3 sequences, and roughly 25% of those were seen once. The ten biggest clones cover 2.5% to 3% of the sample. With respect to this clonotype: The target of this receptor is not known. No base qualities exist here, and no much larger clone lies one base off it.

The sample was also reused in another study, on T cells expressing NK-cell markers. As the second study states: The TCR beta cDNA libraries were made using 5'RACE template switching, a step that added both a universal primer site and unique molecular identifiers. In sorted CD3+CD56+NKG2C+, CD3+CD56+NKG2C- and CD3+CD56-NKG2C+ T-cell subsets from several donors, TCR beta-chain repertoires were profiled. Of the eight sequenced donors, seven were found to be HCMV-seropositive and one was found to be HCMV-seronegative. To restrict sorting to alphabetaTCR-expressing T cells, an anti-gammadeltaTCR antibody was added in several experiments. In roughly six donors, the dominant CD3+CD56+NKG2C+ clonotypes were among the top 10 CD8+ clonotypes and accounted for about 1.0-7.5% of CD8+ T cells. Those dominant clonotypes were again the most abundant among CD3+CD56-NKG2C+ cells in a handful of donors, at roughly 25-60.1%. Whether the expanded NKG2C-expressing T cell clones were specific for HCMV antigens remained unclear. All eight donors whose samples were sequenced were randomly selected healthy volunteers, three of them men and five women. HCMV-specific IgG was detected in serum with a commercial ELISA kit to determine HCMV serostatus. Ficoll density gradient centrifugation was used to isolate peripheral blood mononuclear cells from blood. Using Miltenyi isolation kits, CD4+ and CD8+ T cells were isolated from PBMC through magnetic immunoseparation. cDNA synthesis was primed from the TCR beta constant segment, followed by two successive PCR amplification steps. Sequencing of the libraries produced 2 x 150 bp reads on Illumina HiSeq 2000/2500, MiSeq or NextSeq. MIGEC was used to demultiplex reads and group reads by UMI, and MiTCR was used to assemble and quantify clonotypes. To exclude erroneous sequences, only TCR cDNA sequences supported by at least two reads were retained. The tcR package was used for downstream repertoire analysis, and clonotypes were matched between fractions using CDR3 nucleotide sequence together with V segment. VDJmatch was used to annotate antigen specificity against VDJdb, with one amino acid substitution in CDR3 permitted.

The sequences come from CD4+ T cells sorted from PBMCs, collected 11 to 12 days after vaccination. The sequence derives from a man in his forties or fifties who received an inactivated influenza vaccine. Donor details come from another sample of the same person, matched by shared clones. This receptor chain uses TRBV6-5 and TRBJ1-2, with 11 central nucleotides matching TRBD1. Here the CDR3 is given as CASSYGGQGAYGYTF. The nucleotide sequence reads TGTGCCAGCAGTTACGGCGGACAGGGGGCTTATGGCTACACCTTC.